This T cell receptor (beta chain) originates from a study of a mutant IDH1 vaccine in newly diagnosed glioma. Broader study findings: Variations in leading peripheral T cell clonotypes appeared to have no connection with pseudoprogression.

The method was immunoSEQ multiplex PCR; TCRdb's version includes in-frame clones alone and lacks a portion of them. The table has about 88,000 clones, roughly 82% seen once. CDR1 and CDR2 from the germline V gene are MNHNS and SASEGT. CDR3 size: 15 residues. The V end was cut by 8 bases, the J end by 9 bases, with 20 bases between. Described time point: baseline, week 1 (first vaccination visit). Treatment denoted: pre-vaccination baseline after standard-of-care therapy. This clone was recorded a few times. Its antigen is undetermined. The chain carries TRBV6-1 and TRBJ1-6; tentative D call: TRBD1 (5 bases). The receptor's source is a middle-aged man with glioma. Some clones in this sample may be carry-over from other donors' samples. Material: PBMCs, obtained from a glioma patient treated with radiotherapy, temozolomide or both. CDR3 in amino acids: CASQSRAGSGSPLHF. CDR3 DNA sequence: TGTGCCAGCCAGTCTAGGGCAGGGTCGGGTTCACCCCTCCACTTT.